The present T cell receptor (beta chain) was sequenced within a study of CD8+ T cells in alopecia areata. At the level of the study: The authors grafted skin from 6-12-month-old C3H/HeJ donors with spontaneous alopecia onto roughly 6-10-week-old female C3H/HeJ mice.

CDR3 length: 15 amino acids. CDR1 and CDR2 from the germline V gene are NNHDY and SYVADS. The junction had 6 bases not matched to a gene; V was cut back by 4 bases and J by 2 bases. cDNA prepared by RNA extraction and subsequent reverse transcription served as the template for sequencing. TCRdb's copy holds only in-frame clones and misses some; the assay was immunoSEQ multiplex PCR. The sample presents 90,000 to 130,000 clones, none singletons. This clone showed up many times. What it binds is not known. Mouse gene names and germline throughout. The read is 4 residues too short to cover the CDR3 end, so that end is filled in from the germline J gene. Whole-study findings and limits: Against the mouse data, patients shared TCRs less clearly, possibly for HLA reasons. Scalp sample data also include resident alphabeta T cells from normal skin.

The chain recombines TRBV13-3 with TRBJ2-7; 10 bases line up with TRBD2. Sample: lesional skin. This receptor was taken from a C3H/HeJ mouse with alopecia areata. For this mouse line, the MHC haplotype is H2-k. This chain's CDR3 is CASSPQTGGPYEQYF. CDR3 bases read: TGTGCCAGCAGTCCCCAGACTGGGGGGCCCTAT.